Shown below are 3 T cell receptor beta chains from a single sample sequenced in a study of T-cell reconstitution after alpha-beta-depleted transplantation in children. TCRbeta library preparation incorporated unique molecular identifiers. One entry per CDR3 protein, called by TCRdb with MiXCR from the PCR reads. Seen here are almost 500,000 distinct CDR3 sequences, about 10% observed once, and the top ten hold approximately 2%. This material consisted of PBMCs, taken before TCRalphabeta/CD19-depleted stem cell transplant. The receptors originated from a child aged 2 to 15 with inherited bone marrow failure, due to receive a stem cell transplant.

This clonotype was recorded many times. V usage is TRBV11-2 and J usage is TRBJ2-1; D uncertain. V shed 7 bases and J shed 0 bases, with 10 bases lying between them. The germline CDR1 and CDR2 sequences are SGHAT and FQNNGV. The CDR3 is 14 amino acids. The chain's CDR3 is CASKADHSYNEQFF. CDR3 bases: TGTGCCAGCAAGGCGGACCACTCCTACAATGAGCAGTTCTTC. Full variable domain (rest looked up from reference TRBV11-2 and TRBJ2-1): EAGVAQSPRYKIIEKRQSVAFWCNPISGHATLYWYQQILGQGPKLLIQFQNNGVVDDSQLPKDRFSAERLKGVDSTLKIQPAKLEDSAVYLCASKADHSYNEQFFGPGTRLTVL.

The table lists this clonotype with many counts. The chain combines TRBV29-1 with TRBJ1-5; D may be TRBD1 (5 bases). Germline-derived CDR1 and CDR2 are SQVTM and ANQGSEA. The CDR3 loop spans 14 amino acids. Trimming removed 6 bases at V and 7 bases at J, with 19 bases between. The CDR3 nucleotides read TGCAGCGTGGGGACCGTGGGCGGAGGGCAGCCCCAGCATTTT. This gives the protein CSVGTVGGGQPQHF.

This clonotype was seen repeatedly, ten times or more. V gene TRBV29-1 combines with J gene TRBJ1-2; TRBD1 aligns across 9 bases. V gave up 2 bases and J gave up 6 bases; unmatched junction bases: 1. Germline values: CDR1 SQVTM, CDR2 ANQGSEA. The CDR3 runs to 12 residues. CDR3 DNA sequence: TGCAGCGTTGAAAACAGGGGGCATGGCTACACCTTC. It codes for CSVENRGHGYTF.